The clone carrying this TCR beta chain was detected a few times. The antigen remains undetermined. Deletions cut 3 bases from V and 7 bases from J, with 7 bases between. The CDR3 sequence is 12 residues long. In germline, CDR1 is SNHLY, CDR2 FYNNEI. The data were taken from a study of post-analysis software for immune sequencing data. Study details: Included courses were relapsing-remitting and secondary progressive multiple sclerosis; progressive-relapsing multiple sclerosis was also included.

Study conclusions and caveats: Patients carried 5 or 6 TRBV segments more frequently than controls did, and TRBV5-6, TRBV5-1 and TRBV20-1 were among them. Batch-mates among the samples co-clustered strongly by F measure. Those with multiple sclerosis, the patient group, showed significantly lower normalized Chao1 diversity than controls.

Unique-molecular-identifier-tagged TCR beta cDNA libraries were used. The yield from approximately 1 to 10 million T cells was 500,000 or so cDNA molecules in total. Each CDR3 protein gets one entry after TCRdb re-called the PCR reads with MiXCR. The top ten hold roughly 0.57% of the sample, which has about 800,000 distinct CDR3 sequences, 30% seen once. This sequence was found in a girl aged 10 to 17 with multiple sclerosis. Sample: blood. The chain employs TRBV2 and TRBJ2-1; no definite D call. CDR3 bases: TGTGCCAGCAGTGAGGAGTTTAATGAGCAGTTCTTC. Amino acids: CASSEEFNEQFF.